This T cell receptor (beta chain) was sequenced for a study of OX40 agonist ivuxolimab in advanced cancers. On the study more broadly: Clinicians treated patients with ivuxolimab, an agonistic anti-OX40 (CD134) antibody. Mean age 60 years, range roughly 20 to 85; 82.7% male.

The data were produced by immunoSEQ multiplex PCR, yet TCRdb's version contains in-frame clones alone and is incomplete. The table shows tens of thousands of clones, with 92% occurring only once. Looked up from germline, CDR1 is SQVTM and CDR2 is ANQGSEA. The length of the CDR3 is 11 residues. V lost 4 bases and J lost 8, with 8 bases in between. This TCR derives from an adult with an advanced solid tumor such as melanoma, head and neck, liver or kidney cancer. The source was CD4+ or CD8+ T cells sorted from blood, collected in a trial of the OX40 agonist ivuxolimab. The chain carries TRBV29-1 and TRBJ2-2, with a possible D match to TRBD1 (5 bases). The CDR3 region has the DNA TGCAGCGTTGCGAACAGGGGGGAGCTGTTTTTT. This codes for CSVANRGELFF.